The clone carrying this T cell receptor beta chain was found a few times. What it binds is unknown. CDR1 is MNHEY and CDR2 is SVGAGI in the germline V gene. CDR3 length equals 15 residues. V dropped 3 bases and J dropped 4; count of bases not matched to a gene: 6. The entry originates in a study of beta chain features in type 1 diabetes. General study findings and limits: Compared to healthy donors, patients appeared to have naive, central memory and Treg TCRB repertoires that were more alike. Significant though moderate, a shortening of TCRB CDR3s appeared in all four CD4+ subsets of Type 1 diabetes patients.

Reverse transcribing all isolated RNA meant expressed TCRB transcripts were sequenced. Produced via immunoSEQ multiplex PCR; TCRdb's table is partial and in-frame only. The sample yields around 97,000 clones, approximately 30% seen once. The sequenced material came from central memory CD4+ T cells from blood. This chain joins TRBV6-5 and TRBJ2-1; 7 positions agree with TRBD2. The TCR was taken from a woman in her late teens or twenties with type 1 diabetes. Written as DNA, the CDR3 is TGTGCCAGCAGTTATTTGGGGGAGGGGTACAATGAGCAGTTCTTC. This gives the protein CASSYLGEGYNEQFF.